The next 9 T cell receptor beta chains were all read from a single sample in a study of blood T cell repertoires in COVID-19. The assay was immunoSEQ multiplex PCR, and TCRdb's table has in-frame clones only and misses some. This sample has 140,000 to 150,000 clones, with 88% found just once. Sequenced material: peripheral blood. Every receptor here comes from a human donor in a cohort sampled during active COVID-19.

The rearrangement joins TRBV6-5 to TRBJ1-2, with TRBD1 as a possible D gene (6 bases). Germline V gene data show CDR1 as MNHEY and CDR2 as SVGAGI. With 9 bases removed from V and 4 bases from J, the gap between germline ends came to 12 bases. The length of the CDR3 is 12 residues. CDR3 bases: TGTGCCAGTAGCAGGGGCGGCTATGGCTACACCTTC. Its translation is CASSRGGYGYTF.

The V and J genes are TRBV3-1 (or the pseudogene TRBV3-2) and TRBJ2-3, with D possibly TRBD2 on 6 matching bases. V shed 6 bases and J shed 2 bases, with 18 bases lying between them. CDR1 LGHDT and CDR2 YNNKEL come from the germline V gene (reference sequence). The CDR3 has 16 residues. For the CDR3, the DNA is TGTGCCAGCAGTTCCCACCGGGACTTCCCCACAGATACGCAGTATTTT. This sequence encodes CASSSHRDFPTDTQYF.

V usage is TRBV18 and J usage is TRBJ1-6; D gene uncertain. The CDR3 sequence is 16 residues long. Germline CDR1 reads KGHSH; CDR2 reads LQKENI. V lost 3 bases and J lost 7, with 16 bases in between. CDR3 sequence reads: CASSPGSGHYNSPLHF. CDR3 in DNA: TGTGCCAGCTCACCTGGATCGGGTCACTACAATTCACCCCTCCACTTT.

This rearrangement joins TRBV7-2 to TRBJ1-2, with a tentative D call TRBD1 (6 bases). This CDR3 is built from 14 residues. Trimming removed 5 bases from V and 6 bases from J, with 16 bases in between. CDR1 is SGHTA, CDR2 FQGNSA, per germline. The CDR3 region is CASSGGGGADGYTF. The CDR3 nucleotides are TGTGCCAGCAGCGGTGGTGGGGGCGCGGATGGCTACACCTTC.

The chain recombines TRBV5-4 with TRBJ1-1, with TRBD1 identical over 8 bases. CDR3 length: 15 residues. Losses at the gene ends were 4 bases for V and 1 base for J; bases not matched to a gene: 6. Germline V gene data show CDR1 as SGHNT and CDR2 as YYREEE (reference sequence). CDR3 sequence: CASSLMDRENTEAFF. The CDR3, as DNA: TGTGCCAGCAGCCTTATGGACAGGGAGAACACTGAAGCTTTCTTT. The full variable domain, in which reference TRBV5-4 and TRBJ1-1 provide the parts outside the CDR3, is ETGVTQSPTHLIKTRGQQVTLRCSSQSGHNTVSWYQQALGQGPQFIFQYYREEENGRGNFPPRFSGLQFPNYSSELNVNALELDDSALYLCASSLMDRENTEAFFGQGTRLTVV.

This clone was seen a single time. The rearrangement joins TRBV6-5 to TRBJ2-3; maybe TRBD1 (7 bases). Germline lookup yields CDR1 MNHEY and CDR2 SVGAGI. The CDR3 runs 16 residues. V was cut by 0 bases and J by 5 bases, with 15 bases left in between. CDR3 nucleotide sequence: TGTGCCAGCAGTTACTCGAGGAGGGGGCTCAGAGATACGCAGTATTTT. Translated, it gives CASSYSRRGLRDTQYF.

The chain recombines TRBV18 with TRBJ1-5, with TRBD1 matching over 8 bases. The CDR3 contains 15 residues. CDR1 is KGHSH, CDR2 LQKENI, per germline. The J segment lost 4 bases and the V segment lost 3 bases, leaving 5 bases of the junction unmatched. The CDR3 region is CASSPWDRQNQPQHF. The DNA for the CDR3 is TGTGCCAGCTCACCCTGGGACAGGCAAAATCAGCCCCAGCATTTT.

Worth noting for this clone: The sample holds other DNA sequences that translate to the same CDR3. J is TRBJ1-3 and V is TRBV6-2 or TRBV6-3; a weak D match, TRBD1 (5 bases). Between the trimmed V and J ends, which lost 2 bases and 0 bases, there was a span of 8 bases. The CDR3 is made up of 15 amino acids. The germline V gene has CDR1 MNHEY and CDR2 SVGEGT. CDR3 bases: TGTGCCAGCAGTTACGGCAGGGCCTCTGGAAACACCATATATTTT. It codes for CASSYGRASGNTIYF.

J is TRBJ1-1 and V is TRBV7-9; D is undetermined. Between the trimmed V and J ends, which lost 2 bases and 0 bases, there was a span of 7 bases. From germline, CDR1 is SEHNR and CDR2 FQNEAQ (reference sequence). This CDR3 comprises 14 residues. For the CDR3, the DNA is TGTGCCAGCAGCTTAAGCCGTCTGAACACTGAAGCTTTCTTT. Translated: CASSLSRLNTEAFF.